This TCR beta chain was recorded in a study of blood T cell repertoires in COVID-19. Study-wide context: Samples of COVID-19 (acute and convalescent) were obtained from the United States, Italy and Spain. Sources were T cells, B-cell-depleted T cells, or PBMCs; the material itself was cDNA or gDNA.

Under the authors' procedure: Amplified reference gene primers provided the basis for estimating nucleated cell counts. Profiling relied on immunoSEQ multiplex PCR, and the TCRdb table lists in-frame clones only, not all of them. V and J calls and clone size are as listed in that table; D and trimming were resolved from the DNA. The data show some 150,000 clones, with approximately 85% seen just once and 1% to 1.2% held by the top ten. V shed 3 bases and J 4 bases; nucleotides not matched to a gene: 5. This CDR3 has 14 amino acids. Germline CDR1 and CDR2: SGHNT and YYREEE (reference sequence). The specimen was peripheral blood. This receptor was identified in a middle-aged man with acute or convalescent COVID-19. This sequence joins TRBV5-4 and TRBJ2-3, with TRBD1 matching 7 bases. CDR3 residues: CASSYGQDADTQYF. CDR3 sequence (DNA): TGTGCCAGCAGCTACGGACAGGACGCAGATACGCAGTATTTT. The full variable domain, in which reference TRBV5-4 and TRBJ2-3 provide the parts outside the CDR3, is ETGVTQSPTHLIKTRGQQVTLRCSSQSGHNTVSWYQQALGQGPQFIFQYYREEENGRGNFPPRFSGLQFPNYSSELNVNALELDDSALYLCASSYGQDADTQYFGPGTRLTVL.